What follows describes a single TCR beta chain. Template material for amplifying TCR beta CDR3 regions consisted of RNA transcripts. A set of HTBI primers served as the primers for a first-round RT-PCR of the TCR CDR3. TCRdb recomputed calls from the multiplex PCR reads with MiXCR, one row per CDR3 protein. The table records around 700,000 distinct CDR3 sequences, around 20% of them present only once. The sample is drawn from a study of T cells in Graves' hyperthyroidism and ophthalmopathy. Germline CDR1 and CDR2: DFQATT and SNEGSKA (reference sequence). The trim removed 5 bases at V and 3 bases at J, leaving 1 base unmatched. The CDR3 has 12 residues.

This TCR came from a woman aged 45-59 years with Graves' hyperthyroidism that later progressed to Graves' ophthalmopathy. This chain connects TRBV20-1 to TRBJ1-3, with TRBD1 matching 7 bases. Sequenced: blood. The CDR3 nucleotides read TGCAGTGCTGGGGACAGTGGAAACACCATATATTTT. Its protein product is CSAGDSGNTIYF.